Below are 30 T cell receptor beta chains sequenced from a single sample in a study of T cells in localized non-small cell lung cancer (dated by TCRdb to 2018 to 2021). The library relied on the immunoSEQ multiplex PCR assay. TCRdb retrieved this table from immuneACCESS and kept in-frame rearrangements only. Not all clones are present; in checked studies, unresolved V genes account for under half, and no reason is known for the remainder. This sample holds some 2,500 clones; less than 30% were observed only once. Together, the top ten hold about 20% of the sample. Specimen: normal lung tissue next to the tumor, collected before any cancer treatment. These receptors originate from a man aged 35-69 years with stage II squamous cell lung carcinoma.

CDR3 residues: CASSIGSGKPYNEQFF. The CDR3 DNA follows: TGTGCCAGTAGTATAGGAAGCGGGAAGCCCTACAATGAGCAGTTCTTC. This chain joins TRBV19 and TRBJ2-1, with TRBD2 matching over 7 bases. This CDR3 region has 16 residues. V lost 1 base, J lost 2 bases, and 5 bases stayed unmatched. Germline CDR1 is LNHDA and CDR2 is SQIVND (reference sequence).

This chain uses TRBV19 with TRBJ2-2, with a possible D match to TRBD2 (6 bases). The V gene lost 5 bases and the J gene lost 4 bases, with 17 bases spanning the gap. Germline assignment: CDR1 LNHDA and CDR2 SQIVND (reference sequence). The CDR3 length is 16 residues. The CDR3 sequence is CASSYGAGPFTGELFF. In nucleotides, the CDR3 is TGTGCCAGTAGTTACGGGGCGGGACCCTTCACCGGGGAGCTGTTTTTT.

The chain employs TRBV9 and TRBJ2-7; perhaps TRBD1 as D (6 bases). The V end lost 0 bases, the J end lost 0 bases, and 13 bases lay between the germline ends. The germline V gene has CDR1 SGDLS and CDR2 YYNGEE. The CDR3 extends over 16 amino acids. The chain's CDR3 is CASSVDGTPYSYEQYF. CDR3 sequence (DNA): TGTGCCAGCAGCGTAGACGGGACACCTTACTCCTACGAGCAGTACTTC.

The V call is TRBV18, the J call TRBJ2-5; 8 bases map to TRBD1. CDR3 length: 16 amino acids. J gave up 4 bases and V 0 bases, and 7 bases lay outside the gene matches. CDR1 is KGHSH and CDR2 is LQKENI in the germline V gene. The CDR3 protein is CASSPPVGTGGETQYF. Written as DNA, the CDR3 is TGTGCCAGCTCACCACCCGTCGGGACAGGTGGAGAGACCCAGTACTTC.

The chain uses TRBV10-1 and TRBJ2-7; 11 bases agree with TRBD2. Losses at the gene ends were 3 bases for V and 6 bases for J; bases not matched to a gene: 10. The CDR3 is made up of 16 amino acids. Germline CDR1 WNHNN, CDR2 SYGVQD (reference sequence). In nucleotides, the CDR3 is TGCGCCAGCAGTGATAGGCCTAGCGGGAGGCTTAGCGAGCAGTACTTC. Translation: CASSDRPSGRLSEQYF.

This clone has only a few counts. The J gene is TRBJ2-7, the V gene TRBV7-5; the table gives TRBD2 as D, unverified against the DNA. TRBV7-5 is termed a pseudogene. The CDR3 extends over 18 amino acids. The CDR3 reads CASSLEGTSGDSSYEQYF. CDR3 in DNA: TGTGCCAGCAGCTTAGAAGGGACTAGCGGGGATAGCTCCTACGAGCAGTACTTC.

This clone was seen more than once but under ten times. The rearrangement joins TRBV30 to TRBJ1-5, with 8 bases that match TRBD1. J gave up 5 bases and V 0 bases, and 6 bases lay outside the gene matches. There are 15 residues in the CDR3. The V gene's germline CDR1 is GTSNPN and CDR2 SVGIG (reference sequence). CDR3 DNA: TGTGCCTGGAGTGTGACAGGGGCCATGGATCAGCCCCAGCATTTT. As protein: CAWSVTGAMDQPQHF.

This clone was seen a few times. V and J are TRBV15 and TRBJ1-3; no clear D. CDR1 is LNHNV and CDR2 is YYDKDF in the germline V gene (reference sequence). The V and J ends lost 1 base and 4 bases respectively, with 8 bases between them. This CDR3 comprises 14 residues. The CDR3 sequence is CATSRGISGNTIYF. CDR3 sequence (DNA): TGTGCCACCAGCAGAGGGATTTCAGGAAACACCATATATTTT. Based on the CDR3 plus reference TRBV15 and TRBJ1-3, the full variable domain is DAMVIQNPRYQVTQFGKPVTLSCSQTLNHNVMYWYQQKSSQAPKLLFHYYDKDFNNEADTPDNFQSRRPNTSFCFLDIRSPGLGDTAMYLCATSRGISGNTIYFGEGSWLTVV.

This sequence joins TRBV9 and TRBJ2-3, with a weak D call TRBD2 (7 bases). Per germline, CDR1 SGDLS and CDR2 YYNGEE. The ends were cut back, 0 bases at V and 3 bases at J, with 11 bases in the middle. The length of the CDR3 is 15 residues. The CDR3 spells CASSVDGGATDTQYF. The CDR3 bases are TGTGCCAGCAGCGTAGATGGGGGGGCAACAGATACGCAGTATTTT.

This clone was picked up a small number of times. The CDR3 bases are TGCGCCAGCAGCTCTCCGACAGGGGGCGCAGGGGAGCAGTACTTC. Encoded protein: CASSSPTGGAGEQYF. V usage is TRBV5-1 and J usage is TRBJ2-7, with 10 bases identical to TRBD1. The V and J ends lost 3 bases and 7 bases, in that order; junction bases with no gene match: 10. CDR3 length equals 15 residues. The V gene's germline CDR1 is SGHRS and CDR2 YFSETQ.

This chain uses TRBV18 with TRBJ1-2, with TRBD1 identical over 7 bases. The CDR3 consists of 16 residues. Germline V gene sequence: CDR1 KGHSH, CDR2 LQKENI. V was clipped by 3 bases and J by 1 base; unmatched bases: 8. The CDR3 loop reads CASSPKGQTGNYGYTF. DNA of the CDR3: TGTGCCAGCTCACCGAAGGGACAGACTGGTAACTATGGCTACACCTTC.

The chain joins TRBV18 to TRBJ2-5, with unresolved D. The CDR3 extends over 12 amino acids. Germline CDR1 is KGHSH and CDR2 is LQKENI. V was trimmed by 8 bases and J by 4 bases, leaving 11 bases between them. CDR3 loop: CASTSVGETQYF. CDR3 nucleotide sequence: TGTGCCAGCACATCGGTAGGAGAGACCCAGTACTTC.

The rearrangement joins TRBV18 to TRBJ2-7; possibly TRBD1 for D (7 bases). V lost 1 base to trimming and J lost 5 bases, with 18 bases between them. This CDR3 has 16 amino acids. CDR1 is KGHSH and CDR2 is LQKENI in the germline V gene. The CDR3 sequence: CASSPLQAGQSHEQYF. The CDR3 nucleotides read TGTGCCAGCTCACCACTACAGGCGGGACAGAGCCACGAGCAGTACTTC.

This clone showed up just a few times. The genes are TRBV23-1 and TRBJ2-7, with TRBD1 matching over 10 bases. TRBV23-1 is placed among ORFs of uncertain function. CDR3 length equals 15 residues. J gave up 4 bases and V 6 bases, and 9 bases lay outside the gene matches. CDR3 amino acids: CASSQERTGGYEQYF. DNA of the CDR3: TGCGCCAGCAGCCAAGAAAGGACAGGGGGGTACGAGCAGTACTTC.

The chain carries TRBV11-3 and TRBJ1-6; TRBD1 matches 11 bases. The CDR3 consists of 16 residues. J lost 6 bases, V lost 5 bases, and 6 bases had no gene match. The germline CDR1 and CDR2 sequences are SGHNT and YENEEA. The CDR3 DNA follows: TGTGCCAGCAGCGAGGGACAGGGGGTGTTTAATTCACCCCTCCACTTT. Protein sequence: CASSEGQGVFNSPLHF.

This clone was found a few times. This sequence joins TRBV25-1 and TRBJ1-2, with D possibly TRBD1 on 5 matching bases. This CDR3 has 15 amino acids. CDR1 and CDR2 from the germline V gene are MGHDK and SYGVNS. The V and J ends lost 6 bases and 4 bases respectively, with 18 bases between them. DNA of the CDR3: TGTGCCAGCAGCAGTATCGGGGGAGGTATCTATGGCTACACCTTC. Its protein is CASSSIGGGIYGYTF.

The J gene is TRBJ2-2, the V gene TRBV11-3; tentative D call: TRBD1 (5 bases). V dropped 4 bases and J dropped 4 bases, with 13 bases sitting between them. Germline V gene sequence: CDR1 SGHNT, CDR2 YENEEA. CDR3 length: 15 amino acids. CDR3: CASSSTQGGTGELFF. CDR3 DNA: TGTGCCAGCAGCTCGACCCAGGGCGGCACCGGGGAGCTGTTTTTT.

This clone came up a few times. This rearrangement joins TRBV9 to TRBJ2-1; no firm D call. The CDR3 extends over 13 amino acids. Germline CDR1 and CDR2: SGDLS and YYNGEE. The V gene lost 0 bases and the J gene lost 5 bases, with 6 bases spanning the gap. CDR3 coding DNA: TGTGCCAGCAGCGTAGTGGGGAACAATGAGCAGTTCTTC. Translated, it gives CASSVVGNNEQFF.

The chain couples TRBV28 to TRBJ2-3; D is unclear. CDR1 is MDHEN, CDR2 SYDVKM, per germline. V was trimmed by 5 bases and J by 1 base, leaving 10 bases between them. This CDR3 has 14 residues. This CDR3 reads CASSDPMGTDTQYF. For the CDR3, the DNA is TGTGCCAGCAGTGACCCGATGGGCACAGATACGCAGTATTTT. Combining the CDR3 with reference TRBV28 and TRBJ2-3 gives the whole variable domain DVKVTQSSRYLVKRTGEKVFLECVQDMDHENMFWYRQDPGLGLRLIYFSYDVKMKEKGDIPEGYSVSREKKERFSLILESASTNQTSMYLCASSDPMGTDTQYFGPGTRLTVL.

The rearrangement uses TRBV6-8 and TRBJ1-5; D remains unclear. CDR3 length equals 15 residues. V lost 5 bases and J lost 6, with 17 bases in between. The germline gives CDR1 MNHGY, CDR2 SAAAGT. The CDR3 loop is CASSDHLGGGQPQHF. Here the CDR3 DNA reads TGTGCCAGCAGTGACCATCTAGGAGGTGGTCAGCCCCAGCATTTT.

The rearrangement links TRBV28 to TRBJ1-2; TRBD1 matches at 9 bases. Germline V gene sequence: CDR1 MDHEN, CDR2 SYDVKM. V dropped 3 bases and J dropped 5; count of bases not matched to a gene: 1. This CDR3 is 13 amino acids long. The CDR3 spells CASSLGTGYGYTF. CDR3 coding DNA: TGTGCCAGCAGTTTGGGGACAGGGTATGGCTACACCTTC.

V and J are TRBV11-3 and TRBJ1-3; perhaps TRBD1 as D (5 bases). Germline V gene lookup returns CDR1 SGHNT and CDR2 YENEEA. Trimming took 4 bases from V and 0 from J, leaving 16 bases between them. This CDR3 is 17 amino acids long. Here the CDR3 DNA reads TGTGCCAGCAGCTCCCGGGGATCTGGGACCTCTGGAAACACCATATATTTT. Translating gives CASSSRGSGTSGNTIYF.

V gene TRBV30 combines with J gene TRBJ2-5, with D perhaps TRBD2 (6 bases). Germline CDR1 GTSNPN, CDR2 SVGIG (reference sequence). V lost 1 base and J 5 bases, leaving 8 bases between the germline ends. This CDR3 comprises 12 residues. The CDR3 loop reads CAWSAGRETQYF. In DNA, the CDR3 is TGTGCCTGGAGTGCAGGGAGGGAGACCCAGTACTTC.

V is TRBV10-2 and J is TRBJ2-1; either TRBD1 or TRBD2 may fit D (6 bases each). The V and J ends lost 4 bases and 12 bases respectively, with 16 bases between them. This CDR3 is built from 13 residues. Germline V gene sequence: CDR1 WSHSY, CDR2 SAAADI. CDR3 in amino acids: CASSVPGAGVQFF. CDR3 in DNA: TGCGCCAGCAGTGTCCCGGGGGCGGGTGTGCAGTTCTTC.

CDR3 nucleotides: TGTGCCAGCTTCGGTCCGTGGGACAATGAGCAGTTCTTC. Translated: CASFGPWDNEQFF. The genes are TRBV28 and TRBJ2-1, with no clear D. V lost 8 bases, J lost 5 bases, and 13 bases lay in between. Germline V gene lookup returns CDR1 MDHEN and CDR2 SYDVKM. The length of the CDR3 is 13 residues.

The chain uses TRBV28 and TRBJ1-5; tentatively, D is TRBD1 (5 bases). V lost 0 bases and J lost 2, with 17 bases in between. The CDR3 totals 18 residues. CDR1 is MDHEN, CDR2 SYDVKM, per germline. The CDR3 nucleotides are TGTGCCAGCAGTTTATGGACAGAAACGGGATGGGGCAATCAGCCCCAGCATTTT. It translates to CASSLWTETGWGNQPQHF.

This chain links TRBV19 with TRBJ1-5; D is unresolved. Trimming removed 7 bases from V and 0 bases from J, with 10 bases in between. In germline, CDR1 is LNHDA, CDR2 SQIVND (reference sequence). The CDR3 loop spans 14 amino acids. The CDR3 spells CASTDDYSNQPQHF. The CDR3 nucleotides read TGTGCCAGTACGGACGATTATAGCAATCAGCCCCAGCATTTT.

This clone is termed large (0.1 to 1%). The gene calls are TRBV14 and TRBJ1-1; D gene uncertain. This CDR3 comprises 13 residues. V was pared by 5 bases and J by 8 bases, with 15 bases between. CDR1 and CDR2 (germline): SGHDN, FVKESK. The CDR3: CASSSHPASEAFF. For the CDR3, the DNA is TGTGCCAGCAGCTCACACCCAGCCAGCGAAGCTTTCTTT.

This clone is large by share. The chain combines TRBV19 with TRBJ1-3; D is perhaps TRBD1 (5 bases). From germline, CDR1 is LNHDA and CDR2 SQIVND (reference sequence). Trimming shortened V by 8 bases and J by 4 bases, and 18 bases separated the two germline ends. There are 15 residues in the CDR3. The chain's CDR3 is CASLGVYDFGNTIYF. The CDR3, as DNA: TGTGCCAGTCTGGGGGTTTACGACTTCGGAAACACCATATATTTT.

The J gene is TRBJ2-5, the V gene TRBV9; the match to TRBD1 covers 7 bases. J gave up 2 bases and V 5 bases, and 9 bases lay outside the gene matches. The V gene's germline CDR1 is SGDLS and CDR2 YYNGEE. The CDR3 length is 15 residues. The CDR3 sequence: CASSRDRSSQETQYF. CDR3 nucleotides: TGTGCCAGCAGTAGGGACAGAAGTTCTCAAGAGACCCAGTACTTC.